This T cell receptor beta chain was found in a study of cytomegalovirus exposure and HLA in healthy donors. Findings and limits, study-wide: In an earlier analysis, in roughly 580 donors, most V segments appeared productive either ~87% or ~30% of the time. Analyses of presence/absence relied on an assumption of roughly uniform sequencing depth across donors.

It was with 60 Vbeta and 13 Jbeta primers that the PCR ran. Repertoires were generated with immunoSEQ multiplex PCR, while TCRdb's copy carries only in-frame clones and drops some. The sample contains some 90,000 clones, 80% of which appear only once. V shed 4 bases and J 2 bases; nucleotides not matched to a gene: 1. CDR1 is MRHNA, CDR2 SNTAGT, per germline. The CDR3 extends over 14 amino acids. As regards this clone: Its target is not known.

The TCR was taken from a woman aged 45-59 years in good health and CMV-seropositive. The sequenced material came from PBMCs. V and J are TRBV6-4 and TRBJ2-2; 7 bases fit TRBD1. DNA for the CDR3: TGTGCCAGCAGTGGGGACAGCAACACCGGGGAGCTGTTTTTT. Encoded protein: CASSGDSNTGELFF.